These 27 T cell receptor beta chains originate from one sample sequenced in a study of T cell responses to AZD1222 COVID-19 vaccine. TCRdb keeps only in-frame clones here, not all; method: immunoSEQ multiplex PCR. Here the sample spans about 93,000 clones, 65% to 90% being singletons. This material consisted of peripheral blood, taken on day 0 of AZD1222 vaccination. All receptors come from an adult in good health.

A note on this clone: One end of the junction varies from germline; a read error may be responsible. This chain joins TRBV4-1 and TRBJ2-2; TRBD2 matches 10 bases. Per germline, CDR1 MGHRA and CDR2 YSYEKL. The CDR3 runs 18 residues. This CDR3 is CASSQVVAGGPNAGELFF. Here the CDR3 DNA reads TGCGCCAGCAGCCAAGTTGTAGCGGGGGGCCCGAACGCCGGGGAGCTGTTTTTT.

The V and J genes are TRBV5-4 and TRBJ1-1; TRBD1 might be the D (5 bases). The CDR3 length is 15 residues. Between the trimmed V and J ends, which lost 4 bases and 3 bases, there was a span of 16 bases. Germline V lookup: CDR1 SGHNT, CDR2 YYREEE (reference sequence). The DNA of the CDR3 is TGTGCCAGCAGCCTACGGGGTGGGGCGGACACTGAAGCTTTCTTT. Protein product: CASSLRGGADTEAFF.

The rearrangement joins TRBV2 to TRBJ1-5, with TRBD1 identical over 8 bases. CDR1 is SNHLY and CDR2 is FYNNEI in the germline V gene. The ends lost 5 bases at V and 3 bases at J; junction bases unmatched: 6. The CDR3 contains 15 residues. The CDR3 spells CASSKDRAANQPQHF. CDR3 coding DNA: TGTGCCAGCAGTAAGGACAGGGCGGCCAATCAGCCCCAGCATTTT.

This sequence joins TRBV3-1 (or the pseudogene TRBV3-2) and TRBJ1-2, with TRBD1 matching over 7 bases. This CDR3 contains 15 residues. Per germline, CDR1 LGHDT and CDR2 YNNKEL (reference sequence). Losses at the gene ends were 6 bases for V and 0 bases for J; bases not matched to a gene: 7. In nucleotides, the CDR3 is TGTGCCAGCAGTCCCCGACAGGGAACTAACTATGGCTACACCTTC. As protein: CASSPRQGTNYGYTF.

This clone was detected once. The chain joins TRBV7-9 to TRBJ2-2, with TRBD1 matching over 8 bases. In germline, CDR1 is SEHNR, CDR2 FQNEAQ (reference sequence). V lost 5 bases to trimming and J lost 5 bases; unmatched junction nucleotides: 7. The CDR3 runs to 15 residues. The CDR3 reads CASSPDRGGTGELFF. In DNA form, the CDR3 reads TGTGCCAGCAGCCCTGACAGGGGAGGAACCGGGGAGCTGTTTTTT.

This clone was counted only a few times. The V call is TRBV5-6, the J call TRBJ1-2; a weak D match, TRBD1 (6 bases). This CDR3 has 14 amino acids. The V gene's germline CDR1 is SGHDT and CDR2 YYEEEE. Trimming shortened V by 4 bases and J by 7 bases, and 17 bases separated the two germline ends. CDR3 region: CASSLKDRPTGYTF. CDR3 coding DNA: TGTGCCAGCAGCCTTAAGGACAGACCAACTGGCTACACCTTC.

V gene TRBV4-2 combines with J gene TRBJ2-2; TRBD2 might be the D (6 bases). V lost 2 bases and J lost 2, with 12 bases in between. CDR1 is LGHNA and CDR2 is YNFKEQ in the germline V gene. CDR3 length: 16 residues. The CDR3 DNA follows: TGTGCCAGCAGCCAACGGGACTCGAAAAACACCGGGGAGCTGTTTTTT. Translated, it gives CASSQRDSKNTGELFF.

The chain joins TRBV9 to TRBJ2-5; D may be TRBD1 or TRBD2 (6 bases each). V was pared by 5 bases and J by 4 bases, with 12 bases between. The CDR3 loop spans 13 amino acids. Germline CDR1 and CDR2: SGDLS and YYNGEE. CDR3 sequence reads: CASSRQEGETQYF. The CDR3 DNA is TGTGCCAGCAGTAGACAGGAGGGAGAGACCCAGTACTTC.

The rearrangement joins TRBV7-9 to TRBJ2-1; unclear D gene. Trimming shortened V by 1 base and J by 5 bases, and 9 bases separated the two germline ends. Germline CDR1 and CDR2: SEHNR and FQNEAQ (reference sequence). CDR3 length: 14 residues. The CDR3 sequence: CASSLGNRDNEQFF. CDR3 in DNA: TGTGCCAGCAGCTTAGGTAACAGAGACAATGAGCAGTTCTTC.

This chain connects TRBV5-1 to TRBJ2-3; the D is unclear. The CDR3 covers 12 residues. In germline, CDR1 is SGHRS, CDR2 YFSETQ. The V end was cut by 0 bases, the J end by 8 bases, with 7 bases between. CDR3 residues: CASSLELGTQYF. In nucleotides, the CDR3 is TGCGCCAGCAGCTTGGAGTTGGGTACGCAGTATTTT.

The count of this clone is one. The chain has TRBV6-1 and TRBJ2-7; D is possibly TRBD1 (5 bases). Trimming took 1 base from V and 2 from J, leaving 12 bases between them. This CDR3 spans 15 amino acids. Germline values: CDR1 MNHNS, CDR2 SASEGT. CDR3 region: CASSEGVAGPYEQYF. The DNA of the CDR3 is TGTGCCAGCAGTGAAGGAGTTGCAGGGCCCTACGAGCAGTACTTC.

V gene TRBV2 combines with J gene TRBJ1-6; unclear D gene. This CDR3 is 14 amino acids long. Germline V gene data show CDR1 as SNHLY and CDR2 as FYNNEI. The V end lost 5 bases, the J end lost 9 bases, and 14 bases lay between the germline ends. CDR3: CASSSDALGSPLHF. In DNA form, the CDR3 reads TGTGCCAGCAGTTCGGACGCCCTGGGTTCACCCCTCCACTTT.

The genes are TRBV30 and TRBJ1-5, with 7 bases matching TRBD1. This CDR3 is built from 14 residues. Germline V lookup: CDR1 GTSNPN, CDR2 SVGIG (reference sequence). The V segment lost 2 bases and the J segment 6 bases; nucleotides outside the gene matches: 7. CDR3 residues: CAWSWGRGIQPQHF. Written as DNA, the CDR3 is TGTGCCTGGAGTTGGGGCAGGGGGATTCAGCCCCAGCATTTT.

V usage is TRBV7-8 and J usage is TRBJ1-1; 7 bases fit TRBD1. After removal of 1 base from V and 2 bases from J, the junction contained 1 base not matched to a gene. The CDR3 spans 14 residues. The germline V gene encodes CDR1 SGHVS and CDR2 FQNEAQ. The CDR3 loop is CASSLDRGNTEAFF. The CDR3 coding sequence is TGTGCCAGCAGCTTAGACAGGGGTAACACTGAAGCTTTCTTT. Full variable domain (remainder filled in from reference TRBV7-8 and TRBJ1-1): GAGVSQSPRYKVAKRGQDVALRCDPISGHVSLFWYQQALGQGPEFLTYFQNEAQLDKSGLPSDRFFAERPEGSVSTLKIQRTQQEDSAVYLCASSLDRGNTEAFFGQGTRLTVV.

V and J are TRBV5-6 and TRBJ2-3; no definite D call. Trimming took 4 bases from V and 1 from J, leaving 10 bases between them. The germline V gene has CDR1 SGHDT and CDR2 YYEEEE. The CDR3 loop spans 14 amino acids. The CDR3 is CASSPSRGTDTQYF. CDR3 DNA sequence: TGTGCCAGCAGCCCGTCCAGAGGCACAGATACGCAGTATTTT.

The rearrangement links TRBV18 to TRBJ2-7; D not resolved. The length of the CDR3 is 13 residues. Germline V gives CDR1 KGHSH, CDR2 LQKENI. Trimming took 3 bases from V and 1 from J, leaving 7 bases between them. The CDR3 sequence: CASSPGESYEQYF. The CDR3, as DNA: TGTGCCAGCTCACCGGGCGAGTCCTACGAGCAGTACTTC.

The rearrangement joins TRBV19 to TRBJ1-2; no clear D gene. The CDR3 consists of 16 residues. Germline assignment: CDR1 LNHDA and CDR2 SQIVND (reference sequence). The V end was cut by 5 bases, the J end by 1 base, with 17 bases between. The CDR3 is CASSPGYSVGNYGYTF. DNA of the CDR3: TGTGCCAGTAGTCCGGGGTACAGTGTCGGTAACTATGGCTACACCTTC.

The chain uses TRBV9 and TRBJ2-7, with D tentatively TRBD1 or TRBD2 (5 bases each). Trimming took off 4 bases at V and 3 bases at J, with 14 bases between the two ends. Germline V CDR1 and CDR2: SGDLS, YYNGEE. The CDR3 runs 14 residues. The CDR3 loop is CASSSGTNGYEQYF. The CDR3 DNA is TGTGCCAGCAGCTCCGGGACGAATGGCTACGAGCAGTACTTC.

V gene TRBV27 combines with J gene TRBJ1-2, with 7 positions matching TRBD1. Germline CDR1 and CDR2: MNHEY and SMNVEV (reference sequence). The CDR3 is 13 residues long. V shed 6 bases and J 3 bases; nucleotides not matched to a gene: 4. The CDR3 DNA reads as TGTGCCAGCAGACGACAGGGTGACTATGGCTACACCTTC. This gives the protein CASRRQGDYGYTF.

V and J are TRBV19 and TRBJ2-7; the D is unclear. Germline CDR1 LNHDA, CDR2 SQIVND (reference sequence). The CDR3 consists of 12 residues. The CDR3 is CPPRGEAYEQYF. For the CDR3, the DNA is TGTCCCCCCCGTGGGGAAGCCTACGAGCAGTACTTC.

DNA for the CDR3: TGTGCCAGCAGTGAGTGGGGAACTGAAGCTTTCTTT. Its protein is CASSEWGTEAFF. This rearrangement joins TRBV25-1 to TRBJ1-1; D not certain. Germline CDR1 is MGHDK and CDR2 is SYGVNS. This CDR3 comprises 12 residues. V lost 3 bases and J 5 bases, leaving 7 bases between the germline ends.

This sequence joins TRBV12-3 or TRBV12-4 and TRBJ1-1, with a weak D call TRBD1 (6 bases). V was cut by 5 bases and J by 6 bases, with 13 bases left in between. The CDR3 consists of 13 residues. The CDR3 is CASSRRQASEAFF. Written as DNA, the CDR3 is TGTGCCAGCAGTCGAAGACAGGCCTCTGAAGCTTTCTTT.

This clone was seen once. V and J are TRBV7-8 and TRBJ1-1, with D unclear. The CDR3 is 14 amino acids. Trimming left V 5 bases short and J 3 bases short, with 13 bases between. Germline V gene sequence: CDR1 SGHVS, CDR2 FQNEAQ. The CDR3 loop is CASSLLPWDTEAFF. The CDR3 bases are TGTGCCAGCAGCCTATTACCCTGGGACACTGAAGCTTTCTTT.

This rearrangement joins TRBV6-1 to TRBJ2-5, with TRBD2 as a possible D gene (5 bases). The germline V and J ends were trimmed by 1 base and 0 bases, with 9 bases remaining between them. CDR1 and CDR2 from the germline V gene are MNHNS and SASEGT. The CDR3 has 15 amino acids. CDR3 region: CASSEGSGYQETQYF. The CDR3 DNA follows: TGTGCCAGCAGTGAAGGCAGCGGTTACCAAGAGACCCAGTACTTC.

This chain links TRBV11-2 with TRBJ1-3, with unresolved D. The CDR3 runs to 15 residues. V lost 1 base to trimming and J lost 1 base, with 8 bases between them. The V gene's germline CDR1 is SGHAT and CDR2 FQNNGV. The CDR3 loop reads CASSLGTDSGNTIYF. CDR3 sequence (DNA): TGTGCCAGCAGCTTAGGGACCGATTCTGGAAACACCATATATTTT.

The chain is built from TRBV11-3 and TRBJ2-5, with D perhaps being TRBD1 or TRBD2 (6 bases each). Germline V lookup: CDR1 SGHNT, CDR2 YENEEA. The CDR3 totals 15 residues. V was shortened by 3 bases and J by 1 base, with 12 bases between the two germline ends. CDR3 sequence reads: CASSLGEGGQETQYF. In DNA form, the CDR3 reads TGTGCCAGCAGCTTGGGAGAGGGGGGCCAAGAGACCCAGTACTTC.

This chain uses TRBV29-1 with TRBJ1-1; D unclear. Trimming took off 5 bases at V and 3 bases at J, with 7 bases between the two ends. The CDR3 runs to 11 residues. Germline V lookup: CDR1 SQVTM, CDR2 ANQGSEA. The CDR3 reads CSVRRDTEAFF. CDR3 coding DNA: TGCAGCGTTCGGAGAGACACTGAAGCTTTCTTT.